Described below is a single T cell receptor beta chain sequence and its context. The antigen is not known. TCRdb recomputed calls from the reads with MiXCR, one row per CDR3 protein. This sample carries some 62,000 distinct CDR3 sequences, 20% to 25% of them seen once, and the ten largest clones take around 70%. These data belong to a study of T cell repertoires in cytomegalovirus infection. Notes on the study in general: HLA-C-restricted CMV-specific TCR beta clonotypes were dominant in the ex vivo response.

Sequencing used CD8+ T cells from cultured PBMCs, obtained from culture after CMV antigen stimulation. This TCR was sampled from a human donor in good health (CMV status not recorded). Some clones in this sample may be carry-over from other donors' samples.

The CDR3 bases are TGTGCCAGCGGAACGGACAGGGCGAACACTGAAGCTTTCTTT. Translated, it gives CASGTDRANTEAFF. The chain links TRBV2 to TRBJ1-1; 8 bases fit TRBD1. Germline lookup yields CDR1 SNHLY and CDR2 FYNNEI. Losses at the gene ends were 8 bases for V and 1 base for J; bases not matched to a gene: 6. The length of the CDR3 is 14 residues.